These 25 T cell receptor beta chains were all obtained from the same sample, sequenced in a study of blood T cell repertoires in COVID-19. Only in-frame clones appear in the TCRdb table, and some are missing; sequencing was by immunoSEQ multiplex PCR. The sample contains under 350,000 clones, approximately 90% of which appear only once. The sequencing input was peripheral blood. These receptors all come from a man in his forties or fifties with acute or convalescent COVID-19.

This chain connects TRBV6-5 to TRBJ1-5; unclear D gene. The CDR3 extends over 14 amino acids. Germline assignment: CDR1 MNHEY and CDR2 SVGAGI. With 11 bases removed from V and 2 bases from J, the gap between germline ends came to 16 bases. CDR3 protein: CAGSSDGGNQPQHF. The CDR3 coding sequence is TGTGCCGGAAGTAGCGACGGGGGCAATCAGCCCCAGCATTTT.

This chain connects TRBV3-1 (or the pseudogene TRBV3-2) to TRBJ2-1, with D possibly matching TRBD1 (6 bases). Between the trimmed V and J ends, which lost 0 bases and 6 bases, there was a span of 18 bases. This CDR3 has 17 amino acids. CDR1 is LGHDT, CDR2 YNNKEL, per germline (reference sequence). The CDR3 region is CASSQDLMDRSVNEQFF. The CDR3 DNA reads as TGTGCCAGCAGCCAAGATCTTATGGACAGATCGGTCAATGAGCAGTTCTTC.

This clone was recorded only once. Here the CDR3 reads CASRGEDNEQYF. In DNA, the CDR3 is TGTGCCAGCAGGGGAGAAGACAACGAGCAGTACTTC. The rearrangement uses TRBV2 and TRBJ2-7; D may be TRBD2 (5 bases). The CDR3 has 12 residues. Germline loops: CDR1 SNHLY, CDR2 FYNNEI. The V end was cut by 6 bases, the J end by 5 bases, with 11 bases between. The entire variable domain, with the rest obtained from reference TRBV2 and TRBJ2-7, is as follows: EPEVTQTPSHQVTQMGQEVILRCVPISNHLYFYWYRQILGQKVEFLVSFYNNEISEKSEIFDDQFSVERPDGSNFTLKIRSTKLEDSAMYFCASRGEDNEQYFGPGTRLTVT.

This chain uses TRBV6-5 with TRBJ1-5; D is perhaps TRBD1 (6 bases). The CDR3 covers 15 residues. Per germline, CDR1 MNHEY and CDR2 SVGAGI. Trimming took 7 bases from V and 0 from J, leaving 13 bases between them. CDR3 amino acids: CASTVGHSSNQPQHF. For the CDR3, the DNA is TGTGCCAGCACGGTGGGACACTCTAGCAATCAGCCCCAGCATTTT.

The J gene is TRBJ2-2, the V gene TRBV5-6, with D unclear. The CDR3 has 13 residues. Per germline, CDR1 SGHDT and CDR2 YYEEEE. Trimming pared 0 bases from V and 7 bases from J, leaving 7 bases between. The CDR3 DNA follows: TGTGCCAGCAGCTTGGGCCCGGGCGGGGAGCTGTTTTTT. Protein product: CASSLGPGGELFF.

This clone was detected only a few times. The CDR3 spells CASSPTSGGAYTGELFF. The CDR3 DNA follows: TGTGCCAGCAGCCCGACTAGCGGGGGGGCCTACACCGGGGAGCTGTTTTTT. The J gene is TRBJ2-2, the V gene TRBV5-4; 14 bases match TRBD2. The trim removed 4 bases at V and 3 bases at J, leaving 5 bases unmatched. Germline V gene lookup returns CDR1 SGHNT and CDR2 YYREEE (reference sequence). The CDR3 is 17 residues long.

The rearrangement uses TRBV5-5 and TRBJ1-5; TRBD1 aligns across 7 bases. J was trimmed by 7 bases and V by 2 bases; bases with no gene match: 6. Per germline, CDR1 SGHKS and CDR2 YYEKEE (reference sequence). The CDR3 has 14 amino acids. CDR3 sequence: CASSFRGQEQPQHF. The CDR3, as DNA: TGTGCCAGCAGCTTTAGGGGGCAAGAGCAGCCCCAGCATTTT.

This chain connects TRBV13 to TRBJ2-7, with D perhaps matching TRBD2 (6 bases). In germline, CDR1 is PRHDT, CDR2 FYEKMQ (reference sequence). With 5 bases removed from V and 2 bases from J, the gap between germline ends came to 13 bases. The CDR3 sequence is 14 residues long. DNA of the CDR3: TGTGCCAGCAGCGTCGGGAGAGGAACCTACGAGCAGTACTTC. This translates into CASSVGRGTYEQYF.

The chain has TRBV21-1 and TRBJ2-3; the listed D gene, TRBD2, was not tested against the DNA. TRBV21-1 is marked as a pseudogene. The CDR3 contains 14 residues. The CDR3 DNA follows: TGTGCCAGCGGCCGGGGGAAACGCACAGATACGCAGTATTTT. Translation: CASGRGKRTDTQYF.

This clone has only a few counts. The genes are TRBV14 and TRBJ1-2; TRBD1 agrees at 7 bases. J gave up 5 bases and V 1 base, and 22 bases lay outside the gene matches. The CDR3 consists of 20 residues. Germline-derived CDR1 and CDR2 are SGHDN and FVKESK. The CDR3 nucleotides are TGTGCCAGCAGCCAAGCTGGTGGGGGCCGTGGGGACAGAAGCACGTATGGCTACACCTTC. It encodes CASSQAGGGRGDRSTYGYTF.

The chain recombines TRBV10-3 with TRBJ2-3; D is uncertain. Trimming removed 3 bases from V and 0 bases from J, with 10 bases in between. The CDR3 extends over 15 amino acids. CDR1 and CDR2 from the germline V gene are ENHRY and SYGVKD. Here the CDR3 reads CAISELLTSTDTQYF. CDR3 sequence (DNA): TGTGCCATCAGTGAACTCCTAACTAGCACAGATACGCAGTATTTT.

This clone was seen just once. The CDR3 here is CATSASRDITGNTIYF. The CDR3 coding sequence is TGTGCCACCAGTGCCTCCCGGGACATCACTGGAAACACCATATATTTT. The V call is TRBV24-1, the J call TRBJ1-3; the D gene is possibly TRBD1 (6 bases). Germline V gene sequence: CDR1 KGHDR, CDR2 SFDVKD. CDR3 length: 16 residues. Trimming removed 5 bases at V and 2 bases at J, with 15 bases between.

The chain links TRBV5-6 to TRBJ1-6, with 8 positions matching TRBD1. V dropped 0 bases and J dropped 18; count of bases not matched to a gene: 8. The germline V gene has CDR1 SGHDT and CDR2 YYEEEE. The CDR3 runs to 13 residues. The CDR3 spells CASSLGQGIPGHF. The CDR3 DNA follows: TGTGCCAGCAGCTTGGGACAGGGGATCCCTGGCCACTTT.

V usage is TRBV6-5 and J usage is TRBJ2-7, with 7 positions matching TRBD1. The CDR3 consists of 15 residues. After removal of 6 bases from V and 0 bases from J, the junction contained 8 bases not matched to a gene. Germline CDR1 reads MNHEY; CDR2 reads SVGAGI. CDR3 residues: CASRMDRSPSYEQYF. In DNA, the CDR3 is TGTGCCAGCAGGATGGACAGGTCCCCCTCCTACGAGCAGTACTTC.

V gene TRBV7-9 combines with J gene TRBJ1-4; the D is unclear. With 1 base removed from V and 10 bases from J, the gap between germline ends came to 7 bases. From germline, CDR1 is SEHNR and CDR2 FQNEAQ (reference sequence). The CDR3 contains 12 residues. CDR3 protein: CASSLDIRKLFF. CDR3 sequence (DNA): TGTGCCAGCAGCTTAGATATTCGAAAACTGTTTTTT.

The V and J genes are TRBV7-9 and TRBJ2-3, with 9 bases aligning to TRBD1. This CDR3 contains 15 residues. Trimming took 5 bases from V and 6 from J; bases not matched to a gene: 9. From germline, CDR1 is SEHNR and CDR2 FQNEAQ (reference sequence). This chain's CDR3 is CASSLWTGAGDTQYF. The CDR3 DNA is TGTGCCAGCAGCCTATGGACAGGGGCAGGGGATACGCAGTATTTT.

This rearrangement joins TRBV7-8 to TRBJ2-3; 7 bases are shared with TRBD2. The CDR3 totals 14 residues. After removal of 3 bases from V and 5 bases from J, the junction contained 5 bases not matched to a gene. CDR1 SGHVS and CDR2 FQNEAQ come from the germline V gene. DNA of the CDR3: TGTGCCAGCAGCTTTGGACTAGTAGAAGATACGCAGTATTTT. Protein product: CASSFGLVEDTQYF. Combining the CDR3 with reference TRBV7-8 and TRBJ2-3 gives the whole variable domain GAGVSQSPRYKVAKRGQDVALRCDPISGHVSLFWYQQALGQGPEFLTYFQNEAQLDKSGLPSDRFFAERPEGSVSTLKIQRTQQEDSAVYLCASSFGLVEDTQYFGPGTRLTVL.

In this sample, this clone turned up once. The chain joins TRBV2 to TRBJ1-1; 7 bases match TRBD1. The germline V gene has CDR1 SNHLY and CDR2 FYNNEI. The CDR3 runs 12 residues. Trimming cost V 5 bases and J 5 bases; bases outside gene matches: 2. CDR3 loop: CASSSQGTEAFF. The CDR3 DNA reads TGTGCCAGCAGTTCACAGGGGACTGAAGCTTTCTTT.

This clone has just one count. The J gene is TRBJ2-1, the V gene TRBV3-1 (or the pseudogene TRBV3-2), with TRBD1 identical over 11 bases. CDR3 length equals 17 residues. Germline CDR1 reads LGHDT; CDR2 reads YNNKEL (reference sequence). The trim removed 0 bases at V and 6 bases at J, leaving 7 bases unmatched. Written as DNA, the CDR3 is TGTGCCAGCAGCCAAGATCTGGGACAGGGGGTTTTCAATGAGCAGTTCTTC. Translating gives CASSQDLGQGVFNEQFF.

This chain uses TRBV24-1 with TRBJ2-1; 9 bases fit TRBD2. Trimming cost V 2 bases and J 4 bases; bases outside gene matches: 8. Germline lookup yields CDR1 KGHDR and CDR2 SFDVKD. This CDR3 contains 17 residues. CDR3 region: CATSDSRGGARYNEQFF. CDR3 bases: TGTGCCACCAGTGATTCCCGCGGGGGGGCTAGATACAATGAGCAGTTCTTC.

This chain uses TRBV27 with TRBJ1-5; D uncertain. CDR1 is MNHEY and CDR2 is SMNVEV in the germline V gene (reference sequence). The CDR3 length is 15 residues. V was clipped by 5 bases and J by 3 bases, with 14 bases between them. The CDR3 spells CASSPLALNNQPQHF. The CDR3 DNA reads TGTGCCAGCAGTCCCTTGGCCTTAAACAATCAGCCCCAGCATTTT.

The chain employs TRBV7-3 and TRBJ2-1; TRBD2 is a possible D gene (6 bases). The CDR3 is made up of 15 amino acids. V lost 5 bases and J 1 base, leaving 12 bases between the germline ends. The germline CDR1 and CDR2 sequences are SGHTA and FQGTGA. This CDR3 reads CASSPLGGSYNEQFF. The CDR3 DNA sequence: TGTGCCAGCAGCCCTCTGGGGGGATCCTACAATGAGCAGTTCTTC.

This clone occurred a few times. The chain is built from TRBV14 and TRBJ1-1; D is ambiguous. The V end lost 4 bases, the J end lost 1 base, and 19 bases lay between the germline ends. The germline CDR1 and CDR2 sequences are SGHDN and FVKESK. The CDR3 is 17 residues long. The CDR3 DNA reads as TGTGCCAGCAGCCCTCAAATCGCCGTGCGGGGGAACACTGAAGCTTTCTTT. Its translation is CASSPQIAVRGNTEAFF.

The chain uses TRBV6-6 and TRBJ2-1; 10 bases line up with TRBD2. Germline V gene lookup returns CDR1 MNHNY and CDR2 SVGAGI (reference sequence). CDR3 length equals 16 residues. The V and J ends lost 2 bases and 5 bases, in that order; junction bases with no gene match: 6. The CDR3 region is CASSYPKAGGNNEQFF. DNA of the CDR3: TGTGCCAGCAGTTACCCTAAAGCGGGGGGGAACAATGAGCAGTTCTTC.

V gene TRBV6-5 combines with J gene TRBJ1-2; 9 bases agree with TRBD1. The CDR3 is made up of 15 amino acids. The V and J ends lost 5 bases and 8 bases, in that order; junction bases with no gene match: 12. Per the germline V gene, CDR1 is MNHEY and CDR2 is SVGAGI. This CDR3 reads CASSLTIQGADGYTF. The DNA of the CDR3 is TGTGCCAGCAGTCTAACTATACAGGGGGCCGACGGCTACACCTTC.